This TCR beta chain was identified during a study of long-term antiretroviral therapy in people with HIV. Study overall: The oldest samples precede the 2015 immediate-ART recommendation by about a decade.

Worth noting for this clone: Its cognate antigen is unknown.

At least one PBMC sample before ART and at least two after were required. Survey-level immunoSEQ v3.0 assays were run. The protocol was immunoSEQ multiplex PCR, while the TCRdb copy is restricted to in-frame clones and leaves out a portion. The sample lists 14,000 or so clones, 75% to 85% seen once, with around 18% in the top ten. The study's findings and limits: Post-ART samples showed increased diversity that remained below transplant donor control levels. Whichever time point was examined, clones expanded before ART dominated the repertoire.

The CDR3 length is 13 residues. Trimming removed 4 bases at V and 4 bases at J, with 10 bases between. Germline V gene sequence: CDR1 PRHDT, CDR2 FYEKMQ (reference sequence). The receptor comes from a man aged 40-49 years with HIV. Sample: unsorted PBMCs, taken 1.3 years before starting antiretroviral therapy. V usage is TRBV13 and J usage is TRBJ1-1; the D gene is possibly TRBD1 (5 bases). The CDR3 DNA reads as TGTGCCAGCAGCTCAAGGGGTGCCACTGAAGCTTTCTTT. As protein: CASSSRGATEAFF.